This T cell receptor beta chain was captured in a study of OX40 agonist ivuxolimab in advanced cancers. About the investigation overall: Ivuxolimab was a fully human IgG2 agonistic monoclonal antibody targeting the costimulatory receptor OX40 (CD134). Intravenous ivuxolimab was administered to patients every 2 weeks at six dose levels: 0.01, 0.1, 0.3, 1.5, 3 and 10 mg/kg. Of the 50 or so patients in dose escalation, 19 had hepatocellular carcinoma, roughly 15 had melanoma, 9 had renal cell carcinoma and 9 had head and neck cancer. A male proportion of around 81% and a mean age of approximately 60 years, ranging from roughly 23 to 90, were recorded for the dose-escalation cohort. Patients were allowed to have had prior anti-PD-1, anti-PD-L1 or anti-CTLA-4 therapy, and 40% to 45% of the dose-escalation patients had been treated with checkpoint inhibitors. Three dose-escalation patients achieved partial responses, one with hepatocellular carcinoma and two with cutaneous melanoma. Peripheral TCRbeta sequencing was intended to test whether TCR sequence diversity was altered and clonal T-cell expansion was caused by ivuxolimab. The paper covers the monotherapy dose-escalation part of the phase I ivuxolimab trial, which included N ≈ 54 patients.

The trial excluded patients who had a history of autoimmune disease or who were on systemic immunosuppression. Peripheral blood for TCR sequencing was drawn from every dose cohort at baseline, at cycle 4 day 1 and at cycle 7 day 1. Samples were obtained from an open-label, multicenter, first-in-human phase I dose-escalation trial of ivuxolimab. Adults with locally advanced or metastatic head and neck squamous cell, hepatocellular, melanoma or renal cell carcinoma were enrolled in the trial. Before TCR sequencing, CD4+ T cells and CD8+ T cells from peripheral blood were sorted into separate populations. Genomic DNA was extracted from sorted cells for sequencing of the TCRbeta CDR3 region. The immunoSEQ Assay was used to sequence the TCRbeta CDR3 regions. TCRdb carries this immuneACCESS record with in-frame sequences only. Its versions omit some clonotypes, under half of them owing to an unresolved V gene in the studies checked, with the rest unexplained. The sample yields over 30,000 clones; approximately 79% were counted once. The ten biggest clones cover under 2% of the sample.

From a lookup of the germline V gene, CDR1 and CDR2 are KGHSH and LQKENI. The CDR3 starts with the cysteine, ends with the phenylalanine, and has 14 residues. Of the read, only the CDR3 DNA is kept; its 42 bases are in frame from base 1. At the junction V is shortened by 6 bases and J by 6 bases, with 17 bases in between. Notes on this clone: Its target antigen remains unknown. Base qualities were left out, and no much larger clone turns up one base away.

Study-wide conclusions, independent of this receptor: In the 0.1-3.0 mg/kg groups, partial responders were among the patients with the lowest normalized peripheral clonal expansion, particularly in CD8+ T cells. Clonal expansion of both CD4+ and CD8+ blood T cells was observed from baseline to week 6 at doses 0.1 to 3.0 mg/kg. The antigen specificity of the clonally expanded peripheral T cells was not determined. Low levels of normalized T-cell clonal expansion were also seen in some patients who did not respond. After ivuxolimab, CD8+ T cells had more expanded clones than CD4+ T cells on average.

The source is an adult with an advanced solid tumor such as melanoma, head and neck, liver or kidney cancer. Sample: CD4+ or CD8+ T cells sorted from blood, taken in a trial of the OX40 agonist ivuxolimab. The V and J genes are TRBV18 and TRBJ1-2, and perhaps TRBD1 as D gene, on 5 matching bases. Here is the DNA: TGTGCCAGCTCTCCCCAGCGGGACGGGGATGGCTACACCTTC. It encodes CASSPQRDGDGYTF.